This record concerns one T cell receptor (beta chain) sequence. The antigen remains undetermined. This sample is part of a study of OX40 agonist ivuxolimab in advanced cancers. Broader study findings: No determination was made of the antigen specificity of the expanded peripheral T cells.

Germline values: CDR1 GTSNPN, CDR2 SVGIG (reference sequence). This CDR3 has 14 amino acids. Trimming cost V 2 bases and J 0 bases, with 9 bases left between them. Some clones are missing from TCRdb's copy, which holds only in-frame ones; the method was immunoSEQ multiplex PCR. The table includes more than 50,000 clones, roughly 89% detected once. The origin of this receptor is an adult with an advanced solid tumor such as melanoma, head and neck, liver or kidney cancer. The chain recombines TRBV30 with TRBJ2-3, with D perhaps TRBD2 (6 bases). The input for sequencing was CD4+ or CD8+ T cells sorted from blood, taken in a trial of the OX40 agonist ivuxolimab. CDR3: CAWSLAGSTDTQYF. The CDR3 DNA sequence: TGTGCCTGGAGTTTGGCGGGGAGCACAGATACGCAGTATTTT.